The present T cell receptor beta chain was sequenced within a study of CD8+CD57+ T cells in acquired aplastic anemia. Study context: On average, sorted CD4+ and CD8+ cells gave approximately 3 ug of DNA. Study-level findings and limits: Between the patient and control groups, CD8+ Simpson's diversity did not differ significantly. Comparison of patients with controls identified roughly 30 shared CD8+ CDR3 sequences.

This CDR3 is built from 15 residues. Germline V gene sequence: CDR1 MNHNS, CDR2 SASEGT. Both TCR beta VDJ combination and CDR3 sequence profiling were carried out. Genomic DNA was the template for this profiling. One entry per CDR3 protein, called by TCRdb with MiXCR from the reads. In the table there are under 200,000 distinct CDR3 sequences, more than 40% of which are singletons. Patients selected for sequencing had displayed CD8+CD57+ cell expansion by flow cytometry. Patients had undergone no therapy by the time their blood was sampled. To note about this clonotype: Its antigen is undetermined. The germline gene is not matched at one end of the junction; a read error may be the cause.

The J gene is TRBJ1-5, the V gene TRBV6-1; 7 bases are a match to TRBD1. The sequence was collected from a human donor with aplastic anemia. The source material was sorted CD4+, CD8+, or CD8+CD57+ T cells (not recorded which) from PBMCs. The CDR3 is CSSNDNRGDNQPQHF. CDR3 in DNA: TGTTCCAGCAACGATAACAGGGGCGATAATCAGCCCCAGCATTTT.